A single count supports the clone carrying this TCR beta chain. No antigen is known for it. The sample is drawn from a study of cytomegalovirus exposure and HLA in healthy donors. Study-wide results and limits: The listing of roughly 160 TCR beta chains classed them as cytomegalovirus-associated.

The CDR3 sequence is 14 residues long. Germline V gene data show CDR1 as SNHLY and CDR2 as FYNNEI. Trimming removed 3 bases at V and 4 bases at J, with 12 bases between. Profiling relied on immunoSEQ multiplex PCR, and the TCRdb table lists in-frame clones only, not all of them. The sample holds about 60,000 clones, approximately 95% seen once. The chain combines TRBV2 with TRBJ1-2; D unresolved. The sequence came from a woman in her late teens or twenties in good health and CMV-seropositive. The sequencing sample was made of PBMCs. In nucleotides, the CDR3 is TGTGCCAGCAGTGATTTGCCAGCGTTCTATGGCTACACCTTC. It codes for CASSDLPAFYGYTF.